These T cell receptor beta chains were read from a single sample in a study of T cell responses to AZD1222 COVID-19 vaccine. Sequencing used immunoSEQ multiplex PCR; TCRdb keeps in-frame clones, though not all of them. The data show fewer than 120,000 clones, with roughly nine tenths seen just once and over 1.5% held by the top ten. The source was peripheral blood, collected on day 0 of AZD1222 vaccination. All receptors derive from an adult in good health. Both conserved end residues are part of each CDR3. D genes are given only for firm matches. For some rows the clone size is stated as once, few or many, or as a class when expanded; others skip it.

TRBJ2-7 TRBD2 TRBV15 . TGTGCCACCAGCAGAGATATATCGACTAGCGGGACAAAGTACTTC CATSRDISTSGTKYF
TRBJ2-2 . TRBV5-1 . TGCGCCAGCAGCTTTGCAGGGTTGAACACCGGGGAGCTGTTTTTT CASSFAGLNTGELFF
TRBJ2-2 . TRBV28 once TGTGCCAGCAGCCTTCCTTACACCGGGGAGCTGTTTTTT CASSLPYTGELFF
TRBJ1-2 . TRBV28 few TGTGCCAGCAGTTTATTAGAGGGTGGCTACACCTTC CASSLLEGGYTF
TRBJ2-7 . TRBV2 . TGTGCCAGCAGTGAAGGCTACGAGCAGTACTTC CASSEGYEQYF
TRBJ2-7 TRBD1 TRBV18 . TGTGCCAGCTCACCCGACAGGGGTGGGTACGAGCAGTACTTC CASSPDRGGYEQYF
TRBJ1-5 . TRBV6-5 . TGTGCCAGCAGACGGGTGGGCAGGACGAATCAGCCCCAGCATTTT CASRRVGRTNQPQHF
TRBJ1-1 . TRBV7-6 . TGTGCCAGCAGCTTAGTATCGGAGGGGTTGAACACTGAAGCTTTCTTT CASSLVSEGLNTEAFF
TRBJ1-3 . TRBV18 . TGTGCCAGCTCACCTAGCCGGCTAAACACCATATATTTT CASSPSRLNTIYF
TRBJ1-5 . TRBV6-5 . TGTGCCAGCAGTCCTCGTAGTAGCAATCAGCCCCAGCATTTT CASSPRSSNQPQHF
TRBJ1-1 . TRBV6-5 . TGTGCCAGCGGCGGCAAGATGAACACTGAAGCTTTCTTT CASGGKMNTEAFF
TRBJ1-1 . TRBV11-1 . TGTGCCAGCAGCTTAGTGGTAAGAACTGAAGCTTTCTTT CASSLVVRTEAFF
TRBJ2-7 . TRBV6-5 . TGTGCCACCCGCGGGCAGGGGAGCTCCTACGAGCAGTACTTC CATRGQGSSYEQYF
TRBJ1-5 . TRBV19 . TGTGCCAGTAGTATACAGGGAATGGTACAGCCCCAGCATTTT CASSIQGMVQPQHF
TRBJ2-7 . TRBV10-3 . TGTGCCATCAAAGGGGGGACCTACGAGCAGTACTTC CAIKGGTYEQYF
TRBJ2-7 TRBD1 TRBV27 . TGTGCCAGCAGACTAAGCCGAACCGGGACAGGATGGGCCTACGAGCAGTACTTC CASRLSRTGTGWAYEQYF
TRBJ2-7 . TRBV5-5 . TGTGCCAGCAGCTCGAGCCCCCAAGGCTCCCTCGAGCAGTACTTC CASSSSPQGSLEQYF
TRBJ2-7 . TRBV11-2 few TGTGCCAGCAGCTTCGACATAGAACGGGCTCTATACTACGAGCAGTACTTC CASSFDIERALYYEQYF
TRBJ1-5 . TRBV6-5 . TGTGCCAGCAGCAACGAAGGGGTCAGCAATCAGCCCCAGCATTTT CASSNEGVSNQPQHF
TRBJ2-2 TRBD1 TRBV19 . TGTGCCAGTAGAGGGACAGGGCACACCGGGGAGCTGTTTTTT CASRGTGHTGELFF
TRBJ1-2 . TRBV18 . TGTGCCAGCTCACCACCGGATGGGCACGGCTATGGCTACACCTTC CASSPPDGHGYGYTF
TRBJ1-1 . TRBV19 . TGTGCCAGTAGTATCTGGCAGAACACTGAAGCTTTCTTT CASSIWQNTEAFF
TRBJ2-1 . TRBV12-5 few TGTGCTAGTGGTTTGGTGACCCCAGGGTCCTACAATGAGCAGTTCTTC CASGLVTPGSYNEQFF
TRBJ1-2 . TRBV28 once TGTGCCAGCAGTTCTATCCCCGGGGGGGGAAACTATGGCTACACCTTC CASSSIPGGGNYGYTF
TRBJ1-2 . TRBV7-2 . TGTGCCAGCAGCTTAACACAGACAAATTCCTATGGCTACACCTTC CASSLTQTNSYGYTF
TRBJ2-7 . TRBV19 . TGTGCCAGTACAGACCCCAGAGGAGCCTCCTACGAGCAGTACTTC CASTDPRGASYEQYF
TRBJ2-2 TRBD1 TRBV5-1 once TGCGCCGAAACTGACAGGGACACCGGGGAGCTGTTTTTT CAETDRDTGELFF
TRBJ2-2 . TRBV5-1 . TGCGCCAGCAGCTTGTTTGATATGAGCACCGGGGAGCTGTTTTTT CASSLFDMSTGELFF
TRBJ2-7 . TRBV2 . TGTGCCAGCGGTAGGACAGAGACCTACGAGCAGTACTTC CASGRTETYEQYF
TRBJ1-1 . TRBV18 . TGTGCCAGCTCCCTGGGCCAGGGTTATAACACTGAAGCTTTCTTT CASSLGQGYNTEAFF
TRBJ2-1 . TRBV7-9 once TGTGCCAGCAGCCATCCCCACAATGAGCAGTTCTTC CASSHPHNEQFF
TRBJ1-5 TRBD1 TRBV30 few TGTGCCTGGAACAGGGGGGAAAAACCCCAGCATTTT CAWNRGEKPQHF
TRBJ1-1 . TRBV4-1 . TGCGCCAGCAGCCAAGATCTGGTGGATAGCACTGAAGCTTTCTTT CASSQDLVDSTEAFF
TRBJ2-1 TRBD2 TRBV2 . TGTGCCAGCAGTGAACGGGGCGGGAGGGCCTCTGAGCAGTTCTTC CASSERGGRASEQFF
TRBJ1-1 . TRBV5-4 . TGTGCCACCCGGACGGGGAACACTGAAGCTTTCTTT CATRTGNTEAFF
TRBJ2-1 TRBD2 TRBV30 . TGTGCCTGGATCCGGGCTAGCGGCTACAATGAGCAGTTCTTC CAWIRASGYNEQFF
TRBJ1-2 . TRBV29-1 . TGCAGCGTTAGCCGAGGGGCAAGCGGCTACACCTTC CSVSRGASGYTF
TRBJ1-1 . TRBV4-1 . TGCGCCAGCAGCCAAGGAGATACGGGGATGAACACTGAAGCTTTCTTT CASSQGDTGMNTEAFF
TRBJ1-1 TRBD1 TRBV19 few TGTGCCAGTATGGGACAGGCGGCGATGAACACTGAAGCTTTCTTT CASMGQAAMNTEAFF
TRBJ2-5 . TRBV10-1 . TGCGCCAGCAGTGAGTCGGGGGGGCCCCAGAGTGCGACCCAGTACTTC CASSESGGPQSATQYF
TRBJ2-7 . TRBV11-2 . TGTGCCAGCAGCTTTGTGGGGGCCTACGAGCAGTACTTC CASSFVGAYEQYF
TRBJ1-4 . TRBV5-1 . TGCGCCAGCAGCCTGAGGGATTCAACTAATGAAAAACTGTTTTTT CASSLRDSTNEKLFF
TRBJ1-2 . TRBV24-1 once TGTGCCACCAGTGACATGAATGGCTACACCTTC CATSDMNGYTF
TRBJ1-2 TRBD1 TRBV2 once TGTGCCAGCAATGGACAGGGGGCCGGCTACACCTTC CASNGQGAGYTF
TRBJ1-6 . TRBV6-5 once TGTGCCAGCAGTTACTCGAGCGCCCTAAATTCACCCCTCCACTTT CASSYSSALNSPLHF
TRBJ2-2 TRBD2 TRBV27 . TGTGCCAGCAGGTCACTGGGCGGGAGTTCCACCGGGGAGCTGTTTTTT CASRSLGGSSTGELFF
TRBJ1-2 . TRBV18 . TGTGCCAGCTCACCCCCGACGGACTATGGCTACACCTTC CASSPPTDYGYTF